This TCR beta chain is from a study of response to subunit inactivated influenza vaccine. The study, taken as a whole, reports: The authors put forward the suggestion that each seasonal influenza vaccination may bring in only a limited number of new T cells.

This clonotype was seen only a few times. Antigen: not known. TCRdb fed the RT-PCR reads into MiXCR, producing one record per CDR3 protein. The sample holds hundreds of thousands of distinct CDR3 sequences, about a fifth seen once. V was clipped by 0 bases and J by 5 bases, with 16 bases between them. The germline CDR1 and CDR2 sequences are SGHRS and YFSETQ. The CDR3 spans 16 residues. Sequencing was performed on PBMCs from blood, taken about 5 days after vaccination. The V gene is TRBV5-1, the J gene TRBJ2-3; D is perhaps TRBD1 (6 bases). The TCR comes from a man aged 50 to 59 who received an inactivated influenza vaccine. The chain's CDR3 is CASSLAGSLGGDTQYF. The CDR3 bases are TGCGCCAGCAGCTTGGCCGGCAGCCTAGGGGGAGATACGCAGTATTTT.